The 15 T cell receptor beta chains below were found in one sample sequenced in a study of T cells in tumors after PD-1 blockade. The assay was immunoSEQ multiplex PCR, and TCRdb's table has in-frame clones only and misses some. The repertoire holds approximately 59,000 clones, with around four fifths as singletons. The source was PBMCs, collected before anti-PD-1 treatment. The receptors originated from a human donor with basal cell carcinoma.

This rearrangement joins TRBV30 to TRBJ1-3, with a possible D match to TRBD1 (5 bases). The V end lost 4 bases, the J end lost 3 bases, and 16 bases lay between the germline ends. Germline V lookup: CDR1 GTSNPN, CDR2 SVGIG (reference sequence). The CDR3 extends over 15 amino acids. Here the CDR3 reads CAWTPRVLSGNTIYF. The DNA of the CDR3 is TGTGCCTGGACTCCCAGGGTCCTCAGTGGAAACACCATATATTTT. Together with reference TRBV30 and TRBJ1-3, the CDR3 gives the full variable domain: SQTIHQWPATLVQPVGSPLSLECTVEGTSNPNLYWYRQAAGRGLQLLFYSVGIGQISSEVPQNLSASRPQDRQFILSSKKLLLSDSGFYLCAWTPRVLSGNTIYFGEGSWLTVV.

The chain links TRBV19 to TRBJ1-1; D not resolved. V lost 5 bases, J lost 0 bases, and 7 bases lay in between. The germline gives CDR1 LNHDA, CDR2 SQIVND (reference sequence). The CDR3 sequence is 13 residues long. CDR3 sequence reads: CASSQQMNTEAFF. CDR3 DNA sequence: TGTGCCAGTAGTCAGCAAATGAACACTGAAGCTTTCTTT. The entire variable domain, with the rest obtained from reference TRBV19 and TRBJ1-1, is as follows: DGGITQSPKYLFRKEGQNVTLSCEQNLNHDAMYWYRQDPGQGLRLIYYSQIVNDFQKGDIAEGYSVSREKKESFPLTVTSAQKNPTAFYLCASSQQMNTEAFFGQGTRLTVV.

This clone was observed a handful of times. V and J are TRBV6-6 and TRBJ1-2; D might be TRBD1 (6 bases). The germline V and J ends were trimmed by 2 bases and 6 bases, with 16 bases remaining between them. The CDR3 has 15 residues. CDR1 and CDR2 from the germline V gene are MNHNY and SVGAGI (reference sequence). This chain's CDR3 is CASSYHPWTENGYTF. In DNA form, the CDR3 reads TGTGCCAGCAGTTACCACCCGTGGACAGAGAATGGCTACACCTTC.

This chain uses TRBV27 with TRBJ1-6; D unresolved. The CDR3 has 15 residues. Germline loops: CDR1 MNHEY, CDR2 SMNVEV (reference sequence). V lost 3 bases and J 0 bases, leaving 6 bases between the germline ends. This CDR3 is CASSFVSSYNSPLHF. The CDR3 DNA follows: TGTGCCAGCAGTTTCGTGAGCTCCTATAATTCACCCCTCCACTTT.

The CDR3 region is CSVKWMTGELFF. For the CDR3, the DNA is TGCAGCGTGAAATGGATGACCGGGGAGCTGTTTTTT. The chain joins TRBV29-1 to TRBJ2-2; D not resolved. Germline-derived CDR1 and CDR2 are SQVTM and ANQGSEA. V was trimmed by 6 bases and J by 5 bases, leaving 10 bases between them. The CDR3 is made up of 12 amino acids.

V and J are TRBV19 and TRBJ1-5; D uncertain. There are 14 residues in the CDR3. Looked up from germline, CDR1 is LNHDA and CDR2 is SQIVND (reference sequence). V shed 5 bases and J shed 0 bases, with 8 bases lying between them. The CDR3 loop reads CASSFLISNQPQHF. In DNA form, the CDR3 reads TGTGCCAGTAGTTTTCTTATTAGCAATCAGCCCCAGCATTTT.

The V and J genes are TRBV9 and TRBJ2-1; 10 bases align to TRBD2. Germline lookup yields CDR1 SGDLS and CDR2 YYNGEE. The CDR3 covers 15 residues. Trimming at V came to 3 bases and at J to 3 bases, leaving 3 bases not matched to a gene. The CDR3 spells CASSGTSGNYNEQFF. As DNA, the CDR3 is TGTGCCAGCAGCGGTACTAGCGGGAACTACAATGAGCAGTTCTTC.

V usage is TRBV30 and J usage is TRBJ2-1; TRBD2 matches at 9 bases. Germline V gene sequence: CDR1 GTSNPN, CDR2 SVGIG (reference sequence). Trimming at V came to 7 bases and at J to 6 bases, leaving 4 bases not matched to a gene. The CDR3 contains 12 residues. The CDR3: CAYSGGFNEQFF. The CDR3 region has the DNA TGTGCCTATAGCGGGGGATTCAATGAGCAGTTCTTC.

CDR3 region: CASSLGTQNTEAFF. The CDR3 DNA is TGTGCCAGCAGCCTAGGGACGCAGAACACTGAAGCTTTCTTT. The chain is built from TRBV5-6 and TRBJ1-1; D possibly corresponds to TRBD1 (5 bases). The CDR3 loop spans 14 amino acids. Trimming stripped 4 bases from V and 1 base from J, with 11 bases between. Germline-derived CDR1 and CDR2 are SGHDT and YYEEEE.

The CDR3 DNA reads TGCGCCAGCAGCCCTCCGGGACAGGGGGCTGAGGAAGCTTTCTTT. It specifies CASSPPGQGAEEAFF. V usage is TRBV5-1 and J usage is TRBJ1-1; TRBD1 matches at 12 bases. V dropped 4 bases and J dropped 8; count of bases not matched to a gene: 9. CDR3 length equals 15 residues. Germline V CDR1 and CDR2: SGHRS, YFSETQ.

V and J are TRBV19 and TRBJ2-5; possible D gene TRBD1, 5 bases. Germline V CDR1 and CDR2: LNHDA, SQIVND (reference sequence). Trimming cost V 4 bases and J 5 bases, with 14 bases left between them. The CDR3 contains 14 residues. This chain's CDR3 is CASSKVGQRETQYF. For the CDR3, the DNA is TGTGCCAGTAGTAAGGTGGGGCAGAGGGAGACCCAGTACTTC.

The chain carries TRBV10-3 and TRBJ2-3, with TRBD2 matching over 8 bases. The CDR3 runs to 15 residues. The V segment lost 2 bases and the J segment 4 bases; nucleotides outside the gene matches: 5. Germline V gives CDR1 ENHRY, CDR2 SYGVKD. The CDR3 coding sequence is TGTGCCATCAGTGAGCGGGGGGGCGGGGCAGATACGCAGTATTTT. This translates into CAISERGGGADTQYF.

The rearrangement joins TRBV30 to TRBJ1-4; D call uncertain. The CDR3 loop spans 15 amino acids. Trimming removed 5 bases from V and 0 bases from J, with 13 bases in between. CDR1 and CDR2 from the germline V gene are GTSNPN and SVGIG (reference sequence). The CDR3 sequence is CAWGRETATNEKLFF. The DNA for the CDR3 is TGTGCCTGGGGGAGGGAGACGGCAACTAATGAAAAACTGTTTTTT.

A remark on this clone: Relative to the germline gene, one junction end is altered; a read error may explain this. The chain is built from TRBV6-2 or TRBV6-3 and TRBJ1-1, with D hard to call. Germline-derived CDR1 and CDR2 are MNHEY and SVGEGT. This CDR3 has 12 residues. The CDR3 DNA reads TGTGCCAGCAGTTACCCTAGTACACCTTATTCCTTT. It translates to CASSYPSTPYSF.

The chain combines TRBV2 with TRBJ2-3; D is ambiguous. The germline V gene encodes CDR1 SNHLY and CDR2 FYNNEI. The CDR3 spans 14 residues. The V and J ends lost 8 bases and 3 bases respectively, with 15 bases between them. CDR3 coding DNA: TGTGCCAGCTCCGCAATTCGACTGACAGATACGCAGTATTTT. Residues: CASSAIRLTDTQYF.